Each of the 3 T cell receptor beta chains below was sequenced from the same sample in a study of shared clonotypes between healthy human individuals. Sequencing used immunoSEQ multiplex PCR; TCRdb keeps in-frame clones, though not all of them. The sample has 2 million to 3 million clones; 80% to 95% are singletons. The source material was naive CD4+ T cells from PBMCs. Subset noted: CD45RA+ positively selected. The receptors here all came from a man between 18 and 35 years old in good health. Some clones in this sample may be carry-over from other donors' samples.

As DNA, the CDR3 is TGTGCCATCAGCGAGAGACAGGGGAGCTCTGGAAACACCATATATTTT. This sequence encodes CAISERQGSSGNTIYF. The chain has TRBV10-3 and TRBJ1-3; TRBD1 matches at 8 bases. Germline loops: CDR1 ENHRY, CDR2 SYGVKD. The CDR3 covers 16 residues. Germline trimming cut 6 bases from V and 0 bases from J; bases unmatched to any gene: 7.

The gene calls are TRBV30 and TRBJ1-5; 12 nucleotides agree with TRBD1. CDR3 length equals 15 residues. Germline loops: CDR1 GTSNPN, CDR2 SVGIG (reference sequence). The trim removed 2 bases at V and 4 bases at J, leaving 3 bases unmatched. CDR3 sequence (DNA): TGTGCCTGGAGTCCGGGACAGGGGGCGAATCAGCCCCAGCATTTT. Its translation: CAWSPGQGANQPQHF.

This clone was seen more than once but under ten times. This rearrangement joins TRBV7-9 to TRBJ1-1; D remains unclear. The CDR3 has 15 amino acids. Trimming left V 2 bases short and J 2 bases short, with 12 bases between. Germline lookup yields CDR1 SEHNR and CDR2 FQNEAQ (reference sequence). CDR3 DNA: TGTGCCAGCAGCTTATCGAGTTCTAGTAACACTGAAGCTTTCTTT. Residues: CASSLSSSSNTEAFF.